The rows below give T cell receptor beta chains drawn from one sample of a study of blood T cell repertoires in COVID-19. Some clones are missing from TCRdb's copy, which holds only in-frame ones; the method was immunoSEQ multiplex PCR. The table includes fewer than 120,000 clones, 70% to 90% detected once. The specimen was peripheral blood. These receptor sequences come from a human donor in a cohort sampled during active COVID-19. CDR3s include the opening cysteine and the closing phenylalanine or tryptophan. Each record gives: V gene, clone size, D gene, J gene, CDR3 DNA, CDR3 protein. D genes are given only for firm matches. A clone size is listed for some rows: how often the clone was seen (once, few, many), or a class if it is expanded.

TRBV30	NA	NA	TRBJ2-3	TGTGCCTGGAGTCCAGGGTCGCGCACAGATACGCAGTATTTT	CAWSPGSRTDTQYF
TRBV5-4	NA	TRBD2	TRBJ2-2	TGTGCCAGCAGCTCCACTAGCGGGAGCACCGGGGAGCTGTTTTTT	CASSSTSGSTGELFF
TRBV14	NA	NA	TRBJ2-7	TGTGCCAGCAGCCAAGCCCGGGTCTTCCTCTCCTACGAGCAGTACTTC	CASSQARVFLSYEQYF
TRBV4-1	NA	NA	TRBJ1-5	TGCGCCAGCAGCCAAGAATGGGGGCGGACAAGGTCTAGCAATCAGCCCCAGCATTTT	CASSQEWGRTRSSNQPQHF
TRBV4-2	NA	TRBD2	TRBJ2-1	TGTGCCAGCAGGCTAGCGGATAGCTCCTACAATGAGCAGTTCTTC	CASRLADSSYNEQFF
TRBV19	NA	TRBD1	TRBJ2-2	TGTGCCAGCGTCCGGGACAGGGGATGGACCGGGGAGCTGTTTTTT	CASVRDRGWTGELFF
TRBV19	NA	NA	TRBJ2-1	TGTGCCAGTAGTTCCAGGGGTTTGAGCGATGAGCAGTTCTTC	CASSSRGLSDEQFF
TRBV30	few	NA	TRBJ1-5	TGTGCCTGGAGTGCAGGGCTCAGCAATCAGCCCCAGCATTTT	CAWSAGLSNQPQHF
TRBV27	NA	NA	TRBJ2-2	TGTGCCAGCAGTTCGGCCGACTACACCGGGGAGCTGTTTTTT	CASSSADYTGELFF
TRBV2	many	NA	TRBJ2-1	TGTGCCAGCACCGGGGGTGTCGCGAACTCCTACAATGAGCAGTTCTTC	CASTGGVANSYNEQFF
TRBV7-9	NA	NA	TRBJ1-2	TGTGCCAGCCCCGGGTTGCAACCGAACTATGGCTACACCTTC	CASPGLQPNYGYTF
TRBV6-5	NA	NA	TRBJ1-1	TGTGCCAGCAGCCTCAGGGGTGGGACTGAAGCTTTCTTT	CASSLRGGTEAFF
TRBV28	NA	TRBD1	TRBJ1-2	TGTGCCAGCAGCGGGACAGGGTCATGGTATGGCTACACCTTC	CASSGTGSWYGYTF